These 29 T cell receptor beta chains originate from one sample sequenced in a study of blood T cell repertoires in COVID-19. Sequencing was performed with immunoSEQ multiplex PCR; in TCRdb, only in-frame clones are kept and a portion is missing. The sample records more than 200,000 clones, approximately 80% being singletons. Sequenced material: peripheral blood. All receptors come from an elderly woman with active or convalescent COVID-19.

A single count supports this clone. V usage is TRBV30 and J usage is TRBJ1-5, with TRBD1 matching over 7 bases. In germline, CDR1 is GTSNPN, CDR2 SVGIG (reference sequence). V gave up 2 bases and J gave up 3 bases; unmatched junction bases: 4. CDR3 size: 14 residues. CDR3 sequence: CAWSTGQFNQPQHF. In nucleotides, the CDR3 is TGTGCCTGGAGTACGGGACAGTTCAATCAGCCCCAGCATTTT. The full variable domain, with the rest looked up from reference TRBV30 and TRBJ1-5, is SQTIHQWPATLVQPVGSPLSLECTVEGTSNPNLYWYRQAAGRGLQLLFYSVGIGQISSEVPQNLSASRPQDRQFILSSKKLLLSDSGFYLCAWSTGQFNQPQHFGDGTRLSIL.

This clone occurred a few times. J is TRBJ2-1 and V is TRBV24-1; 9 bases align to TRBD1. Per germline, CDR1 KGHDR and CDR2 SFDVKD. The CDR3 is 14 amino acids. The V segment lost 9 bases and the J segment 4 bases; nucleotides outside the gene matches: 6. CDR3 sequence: CATAGQGRYNEQFF. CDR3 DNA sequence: TGTGCCACCGCGGGACAGGGAAGGTACAATGAGCAGTTCTTC.

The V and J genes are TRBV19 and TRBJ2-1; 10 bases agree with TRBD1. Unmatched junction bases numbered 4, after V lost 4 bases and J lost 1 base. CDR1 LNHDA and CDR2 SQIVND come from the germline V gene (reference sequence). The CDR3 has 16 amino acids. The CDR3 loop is CASSTDRGSSYNEQFF. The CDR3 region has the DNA TGTGCCAGTAGTACGGACAGGGGGTCGTCCTACAATGAGCAGTTCTTC.

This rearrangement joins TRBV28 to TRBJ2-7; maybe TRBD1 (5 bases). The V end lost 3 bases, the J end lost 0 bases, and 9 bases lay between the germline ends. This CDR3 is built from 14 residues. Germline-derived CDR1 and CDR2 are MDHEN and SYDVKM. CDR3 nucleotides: TGTGCCAGCAGTTTTGGGGCGGTCTCCTACGAGCAGTACTTC. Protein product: CASSFGAVSYEQYF.

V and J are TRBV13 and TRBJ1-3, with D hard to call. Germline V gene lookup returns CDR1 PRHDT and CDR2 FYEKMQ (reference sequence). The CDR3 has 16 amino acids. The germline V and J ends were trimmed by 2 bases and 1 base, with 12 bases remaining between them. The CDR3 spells CASSLSSGFSGNTIYF. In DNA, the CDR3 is TGTGCCAGCAGCTTAAGCTCGGGTTTTTCTGGAAACACCATATATTTT.

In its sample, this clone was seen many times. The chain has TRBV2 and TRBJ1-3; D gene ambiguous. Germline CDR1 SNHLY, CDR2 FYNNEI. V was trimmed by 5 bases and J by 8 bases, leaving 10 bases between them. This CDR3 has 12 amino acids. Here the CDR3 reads CASSFDIDTIYF. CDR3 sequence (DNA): TGTGCCAGCAGTTTTGATATAGACACCATATATTTT. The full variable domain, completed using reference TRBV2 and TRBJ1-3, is EPEVTQTPSHQVTQMGQEVILRCVPISNHLYFYWYRQILGQKVEFLVSFYNNEISEKSEIFDDQFSVERPDGSNFTLKIRSTKLEDSAMYFCASSFDIDTIYFGEGSWLTVV.

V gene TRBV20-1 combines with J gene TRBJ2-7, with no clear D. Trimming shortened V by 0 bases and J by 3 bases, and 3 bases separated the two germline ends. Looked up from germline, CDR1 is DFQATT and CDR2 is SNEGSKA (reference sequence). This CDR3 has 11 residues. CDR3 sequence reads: CSARDYYEQYF. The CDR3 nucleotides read TGCAGTGCTAGAGATTACTACGAGCAGTACTTC.

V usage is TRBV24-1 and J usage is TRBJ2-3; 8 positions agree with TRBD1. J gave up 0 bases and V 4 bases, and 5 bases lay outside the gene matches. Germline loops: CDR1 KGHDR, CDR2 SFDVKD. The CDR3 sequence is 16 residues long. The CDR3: CATSETGGTSTDTQYF. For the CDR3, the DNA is TGTGCCACCAGTGAAACAGGGGGTACTAGCACAGATACGCAGTATTTT.

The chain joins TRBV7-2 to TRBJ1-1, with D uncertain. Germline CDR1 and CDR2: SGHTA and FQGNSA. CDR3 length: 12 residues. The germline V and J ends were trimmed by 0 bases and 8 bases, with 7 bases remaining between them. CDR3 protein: CASSLASREAFF. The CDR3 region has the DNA TGTGCCAGCAGCTTAGCTTCGAGGGAAGCTTTCTTT.

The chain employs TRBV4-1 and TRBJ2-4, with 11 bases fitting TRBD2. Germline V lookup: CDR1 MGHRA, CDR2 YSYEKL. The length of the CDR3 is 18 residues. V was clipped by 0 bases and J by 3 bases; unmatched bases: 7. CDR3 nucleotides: TGCGCCAGCAGCCAAGATTGGGTAGCGGGAGGGGGCAAAAACATTCAGTACTTC. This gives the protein CASSQDWVAGGGKNIQYF.

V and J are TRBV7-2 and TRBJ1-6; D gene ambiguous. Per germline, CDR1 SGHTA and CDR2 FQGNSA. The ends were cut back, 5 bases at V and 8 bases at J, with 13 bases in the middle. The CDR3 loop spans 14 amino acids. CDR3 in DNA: TGTGCCAGCAGCCGCCGGGCGGGAGATTCACCCCTCCACTTT. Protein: CASSRRAGDSPLHF. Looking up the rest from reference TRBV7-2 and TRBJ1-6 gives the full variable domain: GAGVSQSPSNKVTEKGKDVELRCDPISGHTALYWYRQSLGQGLEFLIYFQGNSAPDKSGLPSDRFSAERTGGSVSTLTIQRTQQEDSAVYLCASSRRAGDSPLHFGNGTRLTVT.

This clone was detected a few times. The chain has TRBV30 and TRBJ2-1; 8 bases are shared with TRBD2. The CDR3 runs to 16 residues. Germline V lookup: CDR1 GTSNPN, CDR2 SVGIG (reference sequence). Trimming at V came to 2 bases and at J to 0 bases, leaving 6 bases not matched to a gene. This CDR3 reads CAWSIPLAVSYNEQFF. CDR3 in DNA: TGTGCCTGGAGTATCCCACTAGCGGTCTCCTACAATGAGCAGTTCTTC.

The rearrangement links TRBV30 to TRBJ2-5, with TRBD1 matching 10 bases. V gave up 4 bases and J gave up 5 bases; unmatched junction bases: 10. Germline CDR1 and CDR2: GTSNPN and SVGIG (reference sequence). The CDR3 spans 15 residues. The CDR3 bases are TGTGCCTGGACCCCGGGACAGGGGAATTTTGAGACCCAGTACTTC. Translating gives CAWTPGQGNFETQYF. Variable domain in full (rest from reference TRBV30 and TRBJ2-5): SQTIHQWPATLVQPVGSPLSLECTVEGTSNPNLYWYRQAAGRGLQLLFYSVGIGQISSEVPQNLSASRPQDRQFILSSKKLLLSDSGFYLCAWTPGQGNFETQYFGPGTRLLVL.

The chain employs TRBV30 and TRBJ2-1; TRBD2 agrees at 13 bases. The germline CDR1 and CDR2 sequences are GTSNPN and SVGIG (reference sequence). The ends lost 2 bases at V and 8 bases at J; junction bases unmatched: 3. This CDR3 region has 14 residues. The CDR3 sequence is CAWSRTSGGYEQFF. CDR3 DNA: TGTGCCTGGAGTAGGACTAGCGGGGGTTATGAGCAGTTCTTC.

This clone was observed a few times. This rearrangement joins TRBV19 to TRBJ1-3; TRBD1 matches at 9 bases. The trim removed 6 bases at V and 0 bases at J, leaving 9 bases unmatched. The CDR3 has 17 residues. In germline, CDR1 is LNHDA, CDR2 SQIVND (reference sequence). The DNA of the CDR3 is TGTGCCAGTAGATTACGGACAGGGGCGAACTCTGGAAACACCATATATTTT. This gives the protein CASRLRTGANSGNTIYF.

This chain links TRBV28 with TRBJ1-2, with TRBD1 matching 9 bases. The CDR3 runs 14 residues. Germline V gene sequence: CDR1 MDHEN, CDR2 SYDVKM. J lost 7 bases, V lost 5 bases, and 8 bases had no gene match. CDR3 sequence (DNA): TGTGCCAGCAGTCCGATAGGGACAGGGACTGGCTACACCTTC. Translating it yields CASSPIGTGTGYTF.

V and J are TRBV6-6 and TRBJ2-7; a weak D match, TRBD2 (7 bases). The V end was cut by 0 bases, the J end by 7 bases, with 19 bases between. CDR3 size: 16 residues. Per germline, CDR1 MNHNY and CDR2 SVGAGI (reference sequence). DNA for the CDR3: TGTGCCAGCAGTTACTCTGGGGGGGGCGGCCAGGGAGAGCAGTACTTC. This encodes CASSYSGGGGQGEQYF.

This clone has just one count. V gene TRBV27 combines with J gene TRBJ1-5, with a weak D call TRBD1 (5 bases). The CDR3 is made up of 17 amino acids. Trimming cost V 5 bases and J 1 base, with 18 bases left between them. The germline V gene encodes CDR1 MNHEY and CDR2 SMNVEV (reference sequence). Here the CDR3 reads CASSAIGAAPSNQPQHF. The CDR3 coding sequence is TGTGCCAGCAGTGCGATTGGGGCAGCTCCCAGCAATCAGCCCCAGCATTTT.

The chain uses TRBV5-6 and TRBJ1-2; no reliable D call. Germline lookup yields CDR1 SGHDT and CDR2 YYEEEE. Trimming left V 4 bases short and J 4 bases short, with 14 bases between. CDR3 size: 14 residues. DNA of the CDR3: TGTGCCAGCAGCCCCCCGACAAACATCTATGGCTACACCTTC. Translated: CASSPPTNIYGYTF.

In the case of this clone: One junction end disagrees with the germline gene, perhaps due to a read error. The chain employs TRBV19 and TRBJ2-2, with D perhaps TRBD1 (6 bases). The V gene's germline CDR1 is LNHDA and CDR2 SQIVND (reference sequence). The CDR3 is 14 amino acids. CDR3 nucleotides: TGTGCCAGTAGAACTCAGGGGAACGCCGGGGAGCTGTTTTTT. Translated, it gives CASRTQGNAGELFF.

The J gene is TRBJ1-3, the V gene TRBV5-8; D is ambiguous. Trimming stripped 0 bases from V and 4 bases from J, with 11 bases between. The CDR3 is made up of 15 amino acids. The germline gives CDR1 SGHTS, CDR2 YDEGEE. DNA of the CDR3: TGTGCCAGCAGCTTGGAGTGGGCTGGGGGAAACACCATATATTTT. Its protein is CASSLEWAGGNTIYF.

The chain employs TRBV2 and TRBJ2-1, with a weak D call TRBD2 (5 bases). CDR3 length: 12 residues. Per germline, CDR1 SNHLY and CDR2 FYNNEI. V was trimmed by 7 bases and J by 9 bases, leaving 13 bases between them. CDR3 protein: CASTRRRGEQFF. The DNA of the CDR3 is TGTGCCAGCACCCGAAGACGGGGTGAGCAGTTCTTC.

Here the CDR3 reads CASSLDGGPRAKNIQYF. Here the CDR3 DNA reads TGCGCCAGCAGCTTGGATGGTGGCCCGCGGGCCAAAAACATTCAGTACTTC. The chain carries TRBV5-1 and TRBJ2-4; D ambiguous. The length of the CDR3 is 17 residues. V lost 0 bases and J 1 base, leaving 14 bases between the germline ends. CDR1 is SGHRS and CDR2 is YFSETQ in the germline V gene.

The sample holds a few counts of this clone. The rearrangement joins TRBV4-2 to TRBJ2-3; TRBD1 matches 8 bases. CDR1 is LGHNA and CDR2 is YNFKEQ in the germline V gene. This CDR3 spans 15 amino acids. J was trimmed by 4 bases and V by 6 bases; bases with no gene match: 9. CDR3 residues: CASSSGGRSADTQYF. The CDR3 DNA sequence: TGTGCCAGCAGTTCAGGGGGCCGGTCAGCAGATACGCAGTATTTT.

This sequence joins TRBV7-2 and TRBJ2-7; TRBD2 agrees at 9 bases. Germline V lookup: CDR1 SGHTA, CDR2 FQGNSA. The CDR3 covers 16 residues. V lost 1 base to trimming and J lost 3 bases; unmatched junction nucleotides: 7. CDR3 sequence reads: CASSLGPSGTGYEQYF. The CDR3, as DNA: TGTGCCAGCAGCTTAGGTCCTAGCGGGACTGGCTACGAGCAGTACTTC.

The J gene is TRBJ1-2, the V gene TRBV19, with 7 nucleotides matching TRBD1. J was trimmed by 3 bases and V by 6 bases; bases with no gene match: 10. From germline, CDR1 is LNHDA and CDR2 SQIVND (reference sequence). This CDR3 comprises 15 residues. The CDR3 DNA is TGTGCCAGTAGACGACAGGGCGAATCCCACTATGGCTACACCTTC. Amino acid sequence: CASRRQGESHYGYTF.

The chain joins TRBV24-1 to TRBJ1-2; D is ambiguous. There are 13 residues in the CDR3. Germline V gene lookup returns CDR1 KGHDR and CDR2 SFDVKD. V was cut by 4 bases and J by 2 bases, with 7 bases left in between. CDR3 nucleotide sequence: TGTGCCACCAGTGACTCGGGGAACTATGGCTACACCTTC. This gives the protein CATSDSGNYGYTF.

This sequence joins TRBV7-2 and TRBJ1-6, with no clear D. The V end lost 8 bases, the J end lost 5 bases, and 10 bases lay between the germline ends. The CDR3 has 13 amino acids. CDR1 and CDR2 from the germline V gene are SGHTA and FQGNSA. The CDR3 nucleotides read TGTGCCAGCGGAGGAAAAAATAATTCACCCCTCCACTTT. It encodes CASGGKNNSPLHF.

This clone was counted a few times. The CDR3: CASSIRQGADEKLFF. DNA for the CDR3: TGTGCCAGTAGCATACGACAGGGGGCCGATGAAAAACTGTTTTTT. This chain joins TRBV19 and TRBJ1-4; 10 bases align to TRBD1. CDR1 and CDR2 (germline): LNHDA, SQIVND (reference sequence). The CDR3 is 15 residues long. V lost 6 bases, J lost 6 bases, and 7 bases stayed unmatched.